Listed here are 11 T cell receptor beta chains from one sample, sequenced in a study of blood T cells in healthy people across ages. Combining a sample-barcoded 5' primer with a J-beta primer mix, a second PCR ran for about 6 to 11 cycles. TCRdb fed the 5' RACE reads into MiXCR, producing one record per CDR3 protein. The sample consists of roughly 730,000 distinct CDR3 sequences, roughly 50% of them appearing once. Sequencing used blood. The source is a man aged 35-49 years in good health.

V gene TRBV2 combines with J gene TRBJ2-3; D is perhaps TRBD1 or TRBD2 (5 bases each). In germline, CDR1 is SNHLY, CDR2 FYNNEI. The CDR3 is made up of 17 amino acids. V gave up 0 bases and J gave up 6 bases, with 19 bases separating them. CDR3 loop: CASSEALGPSDGDTQYF. Here the CDR3 DNA reads TGTGCCAGCAGTGAAGCCCTGGGACCCTCCGATGGGGATACGCAGTATTTT.

This chain uses TRBV27 with TRBJ2-2, with D uncertain. CDR3 length equals 12 residues. The V gene's germline CDR1 is MNHEY and CDR2 SMNVEV (reference sequence). The ends were cut back, 5 bases at V and 4 bases at J, with 5 bases in the middle. The DNA for the CDR3 is TGTGCCAGCAGTGCCCTCACCGGGGAGCTGTTTTTT. Protein product: CASSALTGELFF.

The V gene is TRBV6-5, the J gene TRBJ1-1, with unresolved D. The V end lost 7 bases, the J end lost 1 base, and 10 bases lay between the germline ends. The germline gives CDR1 MNHEY, CDR2 SVGAGI. The CDR3 is 13 residues long. CDR3 region: CASNPLGNTEAFF. Here the CDR3 DNA reads TGTGCCAGCAACCCACTAGGGAACACTGAAGCTTTCTTT.

V gene TRBV2 combines with J gene TRBJ1-1, with D tentatively TRBD1 (5 bases). V was clipped by 6 bases and J by 3 bases, with 11 bases between them. Germline CDR1 and CDR2: SNHLY and FYNNEI. There are 13 residues in the CDR3. The CDR3 region is CASSERQYTEAFF. The DNA for the CDR3 is TGTGCCAGCAGCGAGAGACAGTACACTGAAGCTTTCTTT.

This clonotype was found many times. The V gene is TRBV15, the J gene TRBJ2-3; 7 bases line up with TRBD1. The CDR3 loop spans 16 amino acids. The germline V gene encodes CDR1 LNHNV and CDR2 YYDKDF (reference sequence). V lost 1 base and J lost 4; bases outside the gene matches: 8. Written as DNA, the CDR3 is TGTGCCACCAGCAGAGCACTGAGACAGGGATCAGATACGCAGTATTTT. Translating gives CATSRALRQGSDTQYF. The full variable domain, its missing parts supplied by reference TRBV15 and TRBJ2-3, is DAMVIQNPRYQVTQFGKPVTLSCSQTLNHNVMYWYQQKSSQAPKLLFHYYDKDFNNEADTPDNFQSRRPNTSFCFLDIRSPGLGDTAMYLCATSRALRQGSDTQYFGPGTRLTVL.

The V gene is TRBV2, the J gene TRBJ2-3, with D uncertain. Germline V gives CDR1 SNHLY, CDR2 FYNNEI. Deletions cut 6 bases from V and 2 bases from J, with 9 bases between. The CDR3 sequence is 13 residues long. CDR3 sequence: CASSGPFTDTQYF. The CDR3 DNA reads TGTGCCAGCAGCGGACCGTTCACAGATACGCAGTATTTT.

The rearrangement uses TRBV11-2 and TRBJ2-7, with D possibly being TRBD1 or TRBD2 (5 bases each). The CDR3 covers 15 residues. Germline CDR1 reads SGHAT; CDR2 reads FQNNGV. Trimming stripped 2 bases from V and 0 bases from J, with 11 bases between. The CDR3 DNA follows: TGTGCCAGCAGCTTAAGCGTCGGGACCTCCTACGAGCAGTACTTC. This sequence encodes CASSLSVGTSYEQYF.

The sample holds one count of this clonotype. The chain couples TRBV2 to TRBJ2-1; D remains ambiguous. V was shortened by 1 base and J by 5 bases, with 6 bases between the two germline ends. The CDR3 covers 13 residues. CDR1 and CDR2 (germline): SNHLY, FYNNEI. The chain's CDR3 is CASSEDLNNEQFF. In nucleotides, the CDR3 is TGTGCCAGCAGTGAAGACTTGAACAATGAGCAGTTCTTC.

The gene calls are TRBV25-1 and TRBJ2-5; D ambiguous. With 4 bases removed from V and 8 bases from J, the gap between germline ends came to 8 bases. The CDR3 contains 11 residues. The germline V gene has CDR1 MGHDK and CDR2 SYGVNS. The CDR3 spells CASSVGSTQYF. The CDR3 DNA is TGTGCCAGCAGTGTCGGTAGTACCCAGTACTTC.

A few counts support this clonotype. The genes are TRBV28 and TRBJ2-6, with D unclear. V shed 4 bases and J shed 2 bases, with 9 bases lying between them. This CDR3 spans 15 amino acids. The V gene's germline CDR1 is MDHEN and CDR2 SYDVKM. The CDR3 reads CASSWPSPGANVLTF. The CDR3 region has the DNA TGTGCCAGCAGTTGGCCCTCCCCTGGGGCCAACGTCCTGACTTTC.

There are a few counts of this clonotype. The chain recombines TRBV20-1 with TRBJ2-3; 10 bases agree with TRBD1. CDR3 length: 14 residues. Germline loops: CDR1 DFQATT, CDR2 SNEGSKA (reference sequence). CDR3 DNA sequence: TGCAGCGGACAGGGGGGTATTGCAGCAGATACGCAGTATTTT. This gives the protein CSGQGGIAADTQYF.